The 17 T cell receptor beta chains below were found in one sample sequenced in a study of OX40 agonist ivuxolimab in advanced cancers. Profiling relied on immunoSEQ multiplex PCR, and the TCRdb table lists in-frame clones only, not all of them. The repertoire holds some 26,000 clones, with around 81% as singletons. The specimen comprised CD4+ or CD8+ T cells sorted from blood, sampled in a trial of the OX40 agonist ivuxolimab. The source of these receptors is an adult with an advanced solid tumor such as melanoma, head and neck, liver or kidney cancer.

This clone was detected only a few times. The V call is TRBV7-8, the J call TRBJ1-5, with no clear D. This CDR3 spans 15 amino acids. The V and J ends lost 3 bases and 2 bases respectively, with 11 bases between them. Germline loops: CDR1 SGHVS, CDR2 FQNEAQ. The CDR3 sequence: CASSLWGYGNQPQHF. In nucleotides, the CDR3 is TGTGCCAGCAGCTTGTGGGGTTACGGCAATCAGCCCCAGCATTTT.

The DNA of the CDR3 is TGTGCCATCAGGGATAGCGGGGGGCCCTACGAGCAGTACTTC. Protein product: CAIRDSGGPYEQYF. This rearrangement joins TRBV10-3 to TRBJ2-7; 10 positions agree with TRBD2. The CDR3 length is 14 residues. CDR1 is ENHRY, CDR2 SYGVKD, per germline. Trimming removed 6 bases from V and 2 bases from J; junction bases left unmatched: 4.

The chain uses TRBV9 and TRBJ2-7; D is uncertain. CDR3 length: 14 residues. Between the trimmed V and J ends, which lost 3 bases and 7 bases, there was a span of 17 bases. The germline V gene encodes CDR1 SGDLS and CDR2 YYNGEE. In DNA, the CDR3 is TGTGCCAGCAGCGAGACATGGGGAATGGGTGAGCAGTACTTC. Amino acid sequence: CASSETWGMGEQYF.

The chain combines TRBV5-1 with TRBJ1-2, with a possible D match to TRBD1 (5 bases). Trimming left V 0 bases short and J 0 bases short, with 9 bases between. Germline V gene sequence: CDR1 SGHRS, CDR2 YFSETQ. This CDR3 is 15 amino acids long. The chain's CDR3 is CASSLEGVSNYGYTF. In nucleotides, the CDR3 is TGCGCCAGCAGCTTGGAAGGGGTTTCTAACTATGGCTACACCTTC.

The CDR3 loop reads CASSTGNLVTEQYF. The CDR3 DNA sequence: TGTGCCAGCAGTACCGGGAATTTAGTTACGGAGCAGTACTTC. The genes are TRBV27 and TRBJ2-7, with TRBD2 as a possible D gene (5 bases). V gave up 5 bases and J gave up 7 bases, with 18 bases separating them. The length of the CDR3 is 14 residues. Germline V CDR1 and CDR2: MNHEY, SMNVEV (reference sequence).

The rearrangement joins TRBV10-3 to TRBJ1-1; D is unclear. The germline V and J ends were trimmed by 5 bases and 1 base, with 17 bases remaining between them. CDR1 is ENHRY and CDR2 is SYGVKD in the germline V gene. The CDR3 has 16 amino acids. The CDR3 protein is CAISTLDVDGNTEAFF. The CDR3 DNA reads TGTGCCATCAGTACTCTCGACGTCGACGGGAACACTGAAGCTTTCTTT.

The sample holds one count of this clone. The chain links TRBV7-9 to TRBJ1-4; 10 bases align to TRBD1. Looked up from germline, CDR1 is SEHNR and CDR2 is FQNEAQ (reference sequence). Germline trimming cut 5 bases from V and 8 bases from J; bases unmatched to any gene: 11. The CDR3 runs to 16 residues. The DNA for the CDR3 is TGTGCCAGCAGCCCAGAGGGGACAGGGGTTAAGGAAAAACTGTTTTTT. This encodes CASSPEGTGVKEKLFF.

The rearrangement links TRBV14 to TRBJ2-1; D is possibly TRBD1 (6 bases). This CDR3 is 18 amino acids long. The V gene's germline CDR1 is SGHDN and CDR2 FVKESK. Trimming removed 0 bases from V and 0 bases from J, with 15 bases in between. CDR3 in amino acids: CASSQEFGGQNSYNEQFF. As DNA, the CDR3 is TGTGCCAGCAGCCAAGAGTTTGGGGGCCAAAACTCCTACAATGAGCAGTTCTTC.

J is TRBJ2-7 and V is TRBV5-6; 10 nucleotides line up with TRBD2. CDR3 size: 14 residues. Germline V lookup: CDR1 SGHDT, CDR2 YYEEEE. The trim removed 5 bases at V and 2 bases at J, leaving 4 bases unmatched. The CDR3 region has the DNA TGTGCCAGCAGTCCCGGGACTAGCGCCTACGAGCAGTACTTC. It codes for CASSPGTSAYEQYF.

This chain connects TRBV7-3 to TRBJ2-5, with TRBD1 matching over 10 bases. The CDR3 is 13 residues long. V was clipped by 4 bases and J by 5 bases; unmatched bases: 1. The V gene's germline CDR1 is SGHTA and CDR2 FQGTGA. Written as DNA, the CDR3 is TGTGCCAGCAGCTGGGACAGGGGCGAGACCCAGTACTTC. Its translation is CASSWDRGETQYF.

V gene TRBV2 combines with J gene TRBJ1-2, with D unresolved. V was trimmed by 2 bases and J by 0 bases, leaving 13 bases between them. Germline assignment: CDR1 SNHLY and CDR2 FYNNEI. This CDR3 has 16 amino acids. This chain's CDR3 is CASSENPRFANYGYTF. The CDR3 nucleotides read TGTGCCAGCAGTGAAAACCCCAGATTCGCTAACTATGGCTACACCTTC.

This clone was seen a handful of times. The chain combines TRBV27 with TRBJ1-2, with 8 bases aligning to TRBD1. The germline V gene has CDR1 MNHEY and CDR2 SMNVEV (reference sequence). The CDR3 is 13 amino acids. Trimming cost V 7 bases and J 6 bases; bases outside gene matches: 7. The CDR3 coding sequence is TGTGCCAGCATTGGCCCAGGGGGCAATGGCTACACCTTC. It translates to CASIGPGGNGYTF.

This clone came up once. The V gene is TRBV6-5, the J gene TRBJ2-7, with TRBD2 matching 8 bases. Germline CDR1 reads MNHEY; CDR2 reads SVGAGI. The CDR3 contains 16 residues. V dropped 0 bases and J dropped 6; count of bases not matched to a gene: 10. The CDR3 region has the DNA TGTGCCAGCAGTTACTCTCCGGGACTAGACGCTTTCGAGCAGTACTTC. This translates into CASSYSPGLDAFEQYF.

The chain couples TRBV28 to TRBJ1-1; perhaps TRBD1 as D (6 bases). The CDR3 runs 16 residues. The V gene's germline CDR1 is MDHEN and CDR2 SYDVKM. With 7 bases removed from V and 0 bases from J, the gap between germline ends came to 18 bases. The CDR3 DNA reads as TGTGCCAGCAATCTTAGGGGGTCATTCATGAACACTGAAGCTTTCTTT. Its protein is CASNLRGSFMNTEAFF.

The J gene is TRBJ1-1, the V gene TRBV6-4; D is ambiguous. The CDR3 consists of 12 residues. V was cut by 2 bases and J by 4 bases, with 5 bases left in between. The germline CDR1 and CDR2 sequences are MRHNA and SNTAGT. The CDR3 protein is CASSDRGTEAFF. The CDR3, as DNA: TGTGCCAGCAGTGACCGGGGCACTGAAGCTTTCTTT.

The rearrangement joins TRBV21-1 to TRBJ2-5; whether TRBD2, the table's D call, matches the DNA was not checked. TRBV21-1 is a recognized pseudogene. This CDR3 contains 15 residues. For the CDR3, the DNA is TGTGCCAGCAGCAAAGTTAAGCGGGGGCAAGAGACCCAGTACTTC. It yields the protein CASSKVKRGQETQYF.

This clone showed up just a few times. The V and J genes are TRBV5-1 and TRBJ2-2; D is uncertain. CDR1 and CDR2 (germline): SGHRS, YFSETQ. The CDR3 covers 15 residues. V lost 0 bases, J lost 2 bases, and 8 bases lay in between. CDR3 nucleotide sequence: TGCGCCAGCAGCTTGGAGGCCTCAAACACCGGGGAGCTGTTTTTT. Its protein product is CASSLEASNTGELFF. The complete variable domain, with remaining parts taken from reference TRBV5-1 and TRBJ2-2, reads KAGVTQTPRYLIKTRGQQVTLSCSPISGHRSVSWYQQTPGQGLQFLFEYFSETQRNKGNFPGRFSGRQFSNSRSEMNVSTLELGDSALYLCASSLEASNTGELFFGEGSRLTVL.